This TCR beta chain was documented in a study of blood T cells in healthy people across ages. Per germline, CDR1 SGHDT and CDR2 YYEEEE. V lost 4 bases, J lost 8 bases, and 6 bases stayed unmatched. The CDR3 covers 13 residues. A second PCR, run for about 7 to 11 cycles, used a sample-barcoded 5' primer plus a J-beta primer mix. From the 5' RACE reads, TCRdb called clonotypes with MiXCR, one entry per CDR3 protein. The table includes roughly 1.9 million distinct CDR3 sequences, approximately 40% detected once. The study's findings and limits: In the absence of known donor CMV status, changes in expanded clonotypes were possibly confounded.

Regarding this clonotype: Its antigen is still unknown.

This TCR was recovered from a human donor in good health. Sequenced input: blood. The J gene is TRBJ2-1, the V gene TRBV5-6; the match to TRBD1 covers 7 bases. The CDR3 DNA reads TGTGCCAGCAGCCTGACAGGGATCGATGAGCAGTTCTTC. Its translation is CASSLTGIDEQFF.